Given below is one T cell receptor beta chain in context. This specimen comes from a study of cytomegalovirus exposure and HLA in healthy donors. Primers: 60 Vbeta forward and 13 Jbeta reverse. Here immunoSEQ multiplex PCR was the method, and the copy in TCRdb shows in-frame clones only, minus some. The profile shows approximately 100,000 clones, approximately 72% of them singletons. Input material: PBMCs. The clonotype was recovered from a male donor in good health and CMV-seropositive.

The CDR3 bases are TGCGCCAGCAGCTTGGAGAAACTGGAGACTGAAGCTTTCTTT. It is translated as CASSLEKLETEAFF. The chain recombines TRBV5-1 with TRBJ1-1, with unresolved D. V was pared by 0 bases and J by 5 bases, with 11 bases between. This CDR3 is built from 14 residues. CDR1 and CDR2 from the germline V gene are SGHRS and YFSETQ.